The sequence of this T cell receptor beta chain was determined in a study of early T cells in non-severe SARS-CoV-2 infection. This clonotype was recorded a few times. Individually, cDNA molecules had unique molecular identifiers attached to them. A single record per CDR3 protein comes from TCRdb applying MiXCR to the 5' RACE reads. The data contain 60,000 or so distinct CDR3 sequences, about 12% of them seen just once; the ten biggest clones take up around 1.4%. Germline CDR1 and CDR2: KGHDR and SFDVKD. The CDR3 extends over 13 amino acids. V gave up 1 base and J gave up 3 bases, with 5 bases separating them.

This specimen consisted of whole blood, obtained at baseline. The receptor's source is an adult who was a healthcare worker with PCR-confirmed SARS-CoV-2 infection or an uninfected control (not recorded which). The genes are TRBV24-1 and TRBJ2-5; no clear D gene. This CDR3 is CATSDLPEETQYF. CDR3 DNA: TGTGCCACCAGTGATTTACCCGAAGAGACCCAGTACTTC.